This passage covers 14 T cell receptor beta chains from one sample sequenced in a study of T-cell memory formation after mild COVID-19. TCRdb redid the calling of the 5' RACE reads with MiXCR, one entry per CDR3 protein. Of about 350,000 distinct CDR3 sequences in the sample, about 15% were seen once. The sequenced sample was PBMCs or a T cell subset sorted from them (not recorded which). Receptor source: a man aged 18 to 35 who had mild COVID-19 (a few samples of this study predate the infection). Cell type and time point are not known.

The genes are TRBV7-2 and TRBJ2-3, with 8 bases fitting TRBD2. Germline CDR1 reads SGHTA; CDR2 reads FQGNSA. The CDR3 has 15 amino acids. V lost 5 bases and J lost 4; bases outside the gene matches: 8. Written as DNA, the CDR3 is TGTGCCAGCAGCCTAGGGACTAGTAGATCAGATACGCAGTATTTT. Residues: CASSLGTSRSDTQYF.

This clonotype was counted a few times. This sequence joins TRBV27 and TRBJ2-2; no clear D. Germline CDR1 and CDR2: MNHEY and SMNVEV (reference sequence). The CDR3 contains 12 residues. V dropped 5 bases and J dropped 6 bases, with 7 bases sitting between them. The CDR3 bases are TGTGCCAGCAGTCCTTTTGCCGGGGAGCTGTTTTTT. It encodes CASSPFAGELFF.

In its sample, this clonotype was seen many times. The chain is built from TRBV11-2 and TRBJ1-2, with D unresolved. Trimming took 2 bases from V and 6 from J, leaving 7 bases between them. The CDR3 extends over 12 amino acids. Germline V CDR1 and CDR2: SGHAT, FQNNGV. CDR3 bases: TGTGCCAGCAGCTTAATGGAGGATGGCTACACCTTC. Encoded protein: CASSLMEDGYTF.

This clonotype appeared a few times. The chain recombines TRBV18 with TRBJ1-1; 7 bases line up with TRBD1. The CDR3 consists of 13 residues. Germline values: CDR1 KGHSH, CDR2 LQKENI. V dropped 3 bases and J dropped 7; count of bases not matched to a gene: 5. The CDR3: CASSPGTAVEAFF. In DNA, the CDR3 is TGTGCCAGCTCACCGGGGACAGCCGTTGAAGCTTTCTTT.

This clonotype was detected only a few times. The genes are TRBV7-2 and TRBJ1-1; D perhaps matches TRBD1 (5 bases). CDR3 length: 13 residues. Germline lookup yields CDR1 SGHTA and CDR2 FQGNSA. V lost 5 bases and J lost 6, with 13 bases in between. The CDR3 bases are TGTGCCAGCAGCCCAGGGTGGATGGCTGAAGCTTTCTTT. Its translation: CASSPGWMAEAFF.

The gene calls are TRBV4-1 and TRBJ2-3; 11 bases agree with TRBD1. Germline CDR1 reads MGHRA; CDR2 reads YSYEKL. The CDR3 spans 18 residues. Unmatched junction bases numbered 9, after V lost 1 base and J lost 3 bases. The CDR3 loop is CASSQGPGQGERTDTQYF. As DNA, the CDR3 is TGCGCCAGCAGCCAAGGGCCGGGACAGGGGGAAAGAACAGATACGCAGTATTTT.

This clonotype has a handful of counts. CDR3 residues: CATSRGGRGELDTQYF. The CDR3 coding sequence is TGTGCCACCAGCAGAGGCGGGCGGGGGGAACTGGATACGCAGTATTTT. This chain uses TRBV15 with TRBJ2-3; 8 bases line up with TRBD2. V dropped 1 base and J dropped 6; count of bases not matched to a gene: 9. The CDR3 loop spans 16 amino acids. Germline lookup yields CDR1 LNHNV and CDR2 YYDKDF (reference sequence).

V is TRBV11-2 and J is TRBJ2-1; weak D call: TRBD2 (7 bases). The CDR3 covers 15 residues. Germline CDR1 and CDR2: SGHAT and FQNNGV. V lost 2 bases, J lost 9 bases, and 17 bases lay in between. CDR3 nucleotides: TGTGCCAGCAGCTTAAGCCGAGGGGGGGCCAGTGAGCAGTTCTTC. Translated: CASSLSRGGASEQFF. Using reference TRBV11-2 and TRBJ2-1 for the parts outside the CDR3, the full variable domain is EAGVAQSPRYKIIEKRQSVAFWCNPISGHATLYWYQQILGQGPKLLIQFQNNGVVDDSQLPKDRFSAERLKGVDSTLKIQPAKLEDSAVYLCASSLSRGGASEQFFGPGTRLTVL.

This clonotype came up a few times. This chain links TRBV6-5 with TRBJ2-5; maybe TRBD2 (5 bases). V was cut by 0 bases and J by 3 bases, with 14 bases left in between. Germline assignment: CDR1 MNHEY and CDR2 SVGAGI. This CDR3 is 16 amino acids long. The CDR3 nucleotides read TGTGCCAGCAGTTACTCGAGGGCGGATTGGGAAGAGACCCAGTACTTC. Its protein product is CASSYSRADWEETQYF.

The chain is built from TRBV2 and TRBJ2-7; TRBD2 matches 7 bases. J lost 0 bases, V lost 4 bases, and 3 bases had no gene match. The CDR3 spans 14 residues. Germline CDR1 is SNHLY and CDR2 is FYNNEI. The CDR3 DNA is TGTGCCAGCAGTGGGCGCGGGAGCTCCTACGAGCAGTACGTC. It is translated as CASSGRGSSYEQYV.

This clonotype occurred a few times. The rearrangement uses TRBV29-1 and TRBJ2-5, with 7 bases that match TRBD1. CDR3 size: 14 residues. The V and J ends lost 5 bases and 5 bases, in that order; junction bases with no gene match: 11. Germline V gene sequence: CDR1 SQVTM, CDR2 ANQGSEA. The CDR3 nucleotides read TGCAGCGTTAATGGGGCAGGGGGTTCGGAGACCCAGTACTTC. The encoded protein is CSVNGAGGSETQYF.

The V and J genes are TRBV12-3 or TRBV12-4 and TRBJ1-2; D unresolved. The CDR3 runs 10 residues. Trimming removed 2 bases from V and 6 bases from J, with 1 base in between. CDR3: CASSLNGYTF. CDR3 in DNA: TGTGCCAGCAGTTTAAATGGCTACACCTTC.

This clonotype was picked up a small number of times. The chain uses TRBV6-1 and TRBJ2-5, with 8 bases fitting TRBD2. Looked up from germline, CDR1 is MNHNS and CDR2 is SASEGT. Germline trimming cut 4 bases from V and 1 base from J; bases unmatched to any gene: 5. The CDR3 has 15 amino acids. CDR3 sequence: CASSGLAGPQETQYF. CDR3 sequence (DNA): TGTGCCAGCAGTGGCTTAGCGGGACCCCAAGAGACCCAGTACTTC.

The chain recombines TRBV10-2 with TRBJ2-3; 16 bases are shared with TRBD2. CDR3 length: 17 amino acids. Germline V gene lookup returns CDR1 WSHSY and CDR2 SAAADI. V trimming: 2 bases; J trimming: 1 base; junction bases outside the gene matches: 0. DNA for the CDR3: TGCGCCAGCAGTGAGGGGACTAGCGGGGGGGGCACAGATACGCAGTATTTT. As protein: CASSEGTSGGGTDTQYF.